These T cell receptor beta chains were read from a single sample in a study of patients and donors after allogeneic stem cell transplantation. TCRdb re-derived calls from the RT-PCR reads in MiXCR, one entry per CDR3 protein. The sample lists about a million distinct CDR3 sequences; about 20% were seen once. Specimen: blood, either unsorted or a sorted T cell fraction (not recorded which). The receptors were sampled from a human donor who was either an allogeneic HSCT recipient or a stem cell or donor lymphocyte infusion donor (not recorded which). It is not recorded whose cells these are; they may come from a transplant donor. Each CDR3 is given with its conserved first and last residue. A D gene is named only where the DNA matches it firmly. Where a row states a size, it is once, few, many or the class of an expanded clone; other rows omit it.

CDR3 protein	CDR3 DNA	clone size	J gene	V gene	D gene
CASSYSGQSRSYSNQPQHF	TGTGCCAGCAGTTACTCGGGACAGTCGAGATCCTATAGCAATCAGCCCCAGCATTTT	few	TRBJ1-5	TRBV6-2/TRBV6-3	TRBD1
CSAGAGYTF	TGCAGTGCGGGCGCTGGCTACACCTTC	NA	TRBJ1-2	TRBV20-1	NA
CASSVDEGAPYEQYF	TGTGCCAGCAGCGTAGATGAGGGGGCACCCTACGAGCAGTACTTC	NA	TRBJ2-7	TRBV9	TRBD1
CSARVTGNMNTEAFF	TGCAGTGCTAGAGTGACGGGAAACATGAACACTGAAGCTTTCTTT	once	TRBJ1-1	TRBV20-1	NA
CASSQGQGIPGANVLTF	TGCGCCAGCAGCCAGGGACAGGGTATCCCTGGGGCCAACGTCCTGACTTTC	NA	TRBJ2-6	TRBV4-1	TRBD1
CASSKRRLAVQETQYF	TGTGCCAGCAGCAAGAGGCGCCTAGCGGTACAAGAGACCCAGTACTTC	few	TRBJ2-5	TRBV7-8	TRBD2
CASSLSGPHEAFF	TGTGCCAGCAGTCTGTCGGGGCCCCATGAAGCTTTCTTT	few	TRBJ1-1	TRBV12-3/TRBV12-4	NA
CSVVNRRGDTQYF	TGCAGCGTTGTAAACCGACGAGGGGATACGCAGTATTTT	NA	TRBJ2-3	TRBV29-1	NA
CATSDSSGGAGYGYTF	TGTGCCACCAGTGATTCCTCAGGGGGCGCGGGCTATGGCTACACCTTC	NA	TRBJ1-2	TRBV24-1	TRBD1
CASSLSSGVTYEQYF	TGTGCCAGCAGCCTTTCCTCGGGAGTTACCTACGAGCAGTACTTC	few	TRBJ2-7	TRBV3-1	NA
CASSLAFGRTYEQYF	TGTGCCAGCAGCTTGGCATTCGGGAGGACCTACGAGCAGTACTTC	few	TRBJ2-7	TRBV5-6	TRBD2
CASSQDRRGFF	TGTGCCAGCAGCCAAGATCGGAGAGGTTTCTTT	NA	TRBJ1-1	TRBV3-1	NA
CASRPRGREQFF	TGTGCCAGCAGACCTCGAGGGAGGGAGCAGTTCTTC	NA	TRBJ2-1	TRBV7-2	NA
CASSPNTGANVLTF	TGTGCCAGCTCACCGAACACTGGGGCCAACGTCCTGACTTTC	NA	TRBJ2-6	TRBV18	NA
CSASVRGTKHNEQFF	TGCAGTGCTAGCGTCCGAGGGACTAAACACAATGAGCAGTTCTTC	few	TRBJ2-1	TRBV20-1	TRBD2
CASSLSGRENTEAFF	TGTGCCAGCAGCTTATCCGGCAGGGAAAACACTGAAGCTTTCTTT	few	TRBJ1-1	TRBV7-2	NA
CASSLSALTDTQYF	TGCGCCAGCAGCTTGTCGGCCCTCACAGATACGCAGTATTTT	few	TRBJ2-3	TRBV5-1	NA
CASSQRRGEIAYEQYF	TGTGCCAGCAGCCAAAGGCGGGGCGAGATCGCGTACGAGCAGTACTTC	few	TRBJ2-7	TRBV21-1	NA
CASSLLGLAKGKNIQYF	TGCGCCAGCAGCCTACTGGGACTAGCAAAAGGCAAAAACATTCAGTACTTC	once	TRBJ2-4	TRBV4-1	TRBD2
CSAREAIPYEQYF	TGCAGTGCTAGAGAAGCTATTCCCTACGAGCAGTACTTC	NA	TRBJ2-7	TRBV20-1	NA
CASSLIAGGPTDTQYF	TGTGCCAGCAGCCTCATAGCGGGAGGGCCAACAGATACGCAGTATTTT	few	TRBJ2-3	TRBV9	TRBD2
CASSVAGSANTGELFF	TGTGCCAGCAGCGTAGCGGGCAGCGCGAACACCGGGGAGCTGTTTTTT	few	TRBJ2-2	TRBV9	NA
CASADSYNEQFF	TGTGCCAGCGCCGACTCCTACAATGAGCAGTTCTTC	NA	TRBJ2-1	TRBV6-2/TRBV6-3	NA
CASNRGRNTEAFF	TGTGCCAGCAATAGAGGGAGGAACACTGAAGCTTTCTTT	many	TRBJ1-1	TRBV12-3/TRBV12-4	NA
CASSGAGQQYF	TGTGCCAGCAGTGGCGCGGGACAGCAGTACTTC	few	TRBJ2-7	TRBV12-3/TRBV12-4	NA
CASSPTLGANTGELFF	TGTGCCAGCAGCCCCACCCTCGGGGCCAACACCGGGGAGCTGTTTTTT	NA	TRBJ2-2	TRBV3-1	NA
CASTLTSGQYF	TGTGCCAGCACCCTCACTAGCGGGCAGTACTTC	few	TRBJ2-7	TRBV2	TRBD2
CASSFSGAETQYF	TGTGCCAGCAGTTTTAGCGGGGCAGAGACCCAGTACTTC	few	TRBJ2-5	TRBV7-9	TRBD2
CASSLRWSGELFF	TGTGCCAGCAGTCTCCGTTGGTCCGGGGAGCTGTTTTTT	NA	TRBJ2-2	TRBV28	NA
CASSLNRGQGGSETQYF	TGCGCCAGCAGCTTAAACCGAGGACAGGGGGGATCGGAGACCCAGTACTTC	many	TRBJ2-5	TRBV5-1	TRBD1
CASSQEDSGGIQYF	TGTGCCAGCAGCCAAGAGGATAGTGGAGGCATTCAGTACTTC	NA	TRBJ2-4	TRBV4-2	NA
CASSGQGTNYGYTF	TGTGCCAGTAGTGGGCAGGGAACTAACTATGGCTACACCTTC	NA	TRBJ1-2	TRBV19	NA
CAISPQLVTTDTQYF	TGTGCCATCAGTCCCCAACTAGTGACCACAGATACGCAGTATTTT	NA	TRBJ2-3	TRBV10-3	NA
CSARGTPGITDTQYF	TGCAGTGCTAGAGGTACACCGGGCATCACAGATACGCAGTATTTT	few	TRBJ2-3	TRBV20-1	NA
CSARGGLHAYEQYF	TGCAGTGCTAGAGGAGGACTGCATGCCTACGAGCAGTACTTC	few	TRBJ2-7	TRBV20-1	NA
CASGDTDTQYF	TGTGCCAGCGGAGACACAGATACGCAGTATTTT	NA	TRBJ2-3	TRBV7-2	NA
CASSQGSGTRTYNEQFF	TGTGCCAGCAGCCAAGGGTCTGGGACTCGTACCTACAATGAGCAGTTCTTC	few	TRBJ2-1	TRBV3-1	NA
CASSARQITNTEAFF	TGTGCCAGCAGTGCCCGACAGATTACGAACACTGAAGCTTTCTTT	once	TRBJ1-1	TRBV27	NA
CSVGSGRVSYEQYF	TGCAGCGTGGGCAGCGGGAGGGTCTCCTACGAGCAGTACTTC	few	TRBJ2-7	TRBV29-1	TRBD2
CASSLGGENYGYTF	TGTGCCAGCAGTCTGGGGGGGGAAAACTATGGCTACACCTTC	few	TRBJ1-2	TRBV27	NA
CATSDGAFPGEETQYF	TGTGCCACCAGTGATGGGGCATTTCCAGGAGAAGAGACCCAGTACTTC	few	TRBJ2-5	TRBV24-1	NA
CASSQDRGRPSSYNSPLHF	TGTGCCAGCAGCCAAGATAGAGGCAGACCCAGCTCCTATAATTCACCCCTCCACTTT	few	TRBJ1-6	TRBV4-2	NA
CASRISGGRDFYNEQFF	TGTGCCAGCAGGATTAGCGGGGGGCGAGATTTCTACAATGAGCAGTTCTTC	NA	TRBJ2-1	TRBV2	TRBD2
CASSSGGGGYEQYF	TGTGCCAGCAGCTCGGGCGGTGGGGGCTACGAGCAGTACTTC	few	TRBJ2-7	TRBV7-9	NA